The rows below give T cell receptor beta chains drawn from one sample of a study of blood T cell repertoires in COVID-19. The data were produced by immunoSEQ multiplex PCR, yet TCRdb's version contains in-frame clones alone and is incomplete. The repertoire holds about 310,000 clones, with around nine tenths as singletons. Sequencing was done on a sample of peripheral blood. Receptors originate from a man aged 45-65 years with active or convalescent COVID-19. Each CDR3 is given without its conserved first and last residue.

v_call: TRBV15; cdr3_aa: ATSRPIQGARAADTQY
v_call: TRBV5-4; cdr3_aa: ASAGGMNTEAF
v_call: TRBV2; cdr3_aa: ASRQGNNQPQH
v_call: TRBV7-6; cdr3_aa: ASSLQGIGNTEAF
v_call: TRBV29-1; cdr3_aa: SVEGDTFYEQY
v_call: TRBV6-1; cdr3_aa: ASSGLGGGPTDTQY
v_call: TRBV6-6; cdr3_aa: ASSYDGRGDGYT
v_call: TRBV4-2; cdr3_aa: ASSQGQLNQPQH
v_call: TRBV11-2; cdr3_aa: ASSLGSSGGATEQY
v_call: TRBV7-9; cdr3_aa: ASSPSGTIAF
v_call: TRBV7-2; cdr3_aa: ASSLVRGGLGQPQH
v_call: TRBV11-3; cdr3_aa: ASSPGPGRGNEQF
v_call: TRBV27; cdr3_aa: ASSLYGQGAGYGYT
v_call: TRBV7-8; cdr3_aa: ASSTRWGGSTPMGTEAF
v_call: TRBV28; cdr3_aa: ASSTRWRTETQY
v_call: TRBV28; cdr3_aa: ASSHQTGGSLLAQY
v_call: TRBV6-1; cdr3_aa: ASSETFGTEAF
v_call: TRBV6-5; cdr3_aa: ASRGGDSYEQY
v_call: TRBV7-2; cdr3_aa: ASSLAVGRGRRSNEQF
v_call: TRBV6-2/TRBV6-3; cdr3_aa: ASSGQGVLEKPQH
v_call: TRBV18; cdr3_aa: ASSPVGGFTYGYT
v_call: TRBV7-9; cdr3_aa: ASSSRDSQGGANVLT
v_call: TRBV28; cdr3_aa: ASSFAGEGRWAYGYT
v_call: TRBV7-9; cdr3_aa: ASSEKTGTASTGELF
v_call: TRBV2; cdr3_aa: ASSEGTASYEQY
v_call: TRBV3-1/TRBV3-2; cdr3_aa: ASSQDTGGYGYT